The sequence of this T cell receptor beta chain was determined in a study of blood T cell repertoires in COVID-19. Study details: Sites in the United States, Italy and Spain provided acute and convalescent COVID-19 samples. Sample material is recorded as cDNA or gDNA derived from T cells, B-cell-depleted T cells, or PBMCs.

As originally analysed: Reference gene primer amplification gave estimated nucleated cell counts. Only in-frame clones appear in the TCRdb table, and some are missing; sequencing was by immunoSEQ multiplex PCR. V and J calls plus clone size are reproduced from that table; the DNA served to infer D and trimming. The table has 29,000 or so clones, approximately 80% seen once. This sequence originates from a woman aged 70-85 years with acute or convalescent COVID-19. The sequencing input was peripheral blood.

The CDR3 spells CASSLGTGAGEETQYF. The CDR3 nucleotides are TGTGCCAGCAGCTTAGGGACAGGGGCCGGGGAAGAGACCCAGTACTTC. J is TRBJ2-5 and V is TRBV7-2, with TRBD1 identical over 9 bases. The germline gives CDR1 SGHTA, CDR2 FQGNSA. The CDR3 extends over 16 amino acids. V lost 1 base to trimming and J lost 3 bases; unmatched junction nucleotides: 6. Full variable domain (remainder filled in from reference TRBV7-2 and TRBJ2-5): GAGVSQSPSNKVTEKGKDVELRCDPISGHTALYWYRQSLGQGLEFLIYFQGNSAPDKSGLPSDRFSAERTGGSVSTLTIQRTQQEDSAVYLCASSLGTGAGEETQYFGPGTRLLVL.